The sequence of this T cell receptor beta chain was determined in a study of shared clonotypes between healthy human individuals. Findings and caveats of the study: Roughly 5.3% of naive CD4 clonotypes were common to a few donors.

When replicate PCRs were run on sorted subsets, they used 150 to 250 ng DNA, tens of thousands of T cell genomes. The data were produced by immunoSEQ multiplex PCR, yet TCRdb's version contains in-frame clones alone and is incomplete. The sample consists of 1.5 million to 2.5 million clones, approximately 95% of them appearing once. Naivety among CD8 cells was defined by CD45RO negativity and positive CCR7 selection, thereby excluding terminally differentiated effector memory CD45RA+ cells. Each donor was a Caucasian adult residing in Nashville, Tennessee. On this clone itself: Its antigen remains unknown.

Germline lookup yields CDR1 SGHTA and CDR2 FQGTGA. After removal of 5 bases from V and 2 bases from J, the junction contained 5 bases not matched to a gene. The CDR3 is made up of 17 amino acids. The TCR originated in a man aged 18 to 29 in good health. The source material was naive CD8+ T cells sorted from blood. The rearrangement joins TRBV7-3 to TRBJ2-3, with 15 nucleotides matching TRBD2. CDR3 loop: CASSLGLAGGYTDTQYF. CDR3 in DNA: TGTGCCAGCAGCCTGGGACTAGCGGGGGGATACACAGATACGCAGTATTTT.